This TCR beta chain was identified during a study of type 1 regulatory T cells. About the study: T-allo10 is a Tr1-enriched, alloantigen-specific CD4 T cell product made in vitro. Study-wide results and caveats: Tr1 cells had a more restricted TCR repertoire than non-Tr1 cells.

Points on this clonotype: Its antigen is unknown. Germline is not matched at one junction end, which may reflect a read error.

CDR1 and CDR2 from the germline V gene are GTSNPN and SVGIG (reference sequence). The CDR3 consists of 12 residues. One entry per CDR3 protein results from TCRdb running MiXCR on the reads. Here the sample spans about 71,000 distinct CDR3 sequences, 20% being singletons. Sequenced input: cultured type 1 regulatory T (Tr1) cells, either the whole culture or a sorted fraction (not recorded which). The genes are TRBV30 and TRBJ2-7; D is perhaps TRBD1 (6 bases). The TCR was taken from a human donor in good health. Here the CDR3 DNA reads TGTGCCTGGCAGGGGACGAAATACGGGCAGTACTTC. This codes for CAWQGTKYGQYF.